This passage covers 19 T cell receptor beta chains from one sample sequenced in a study of beta chain features in type 1 diabetes. Findings of the study overall: In all four CD4+ subsets, TCRB CDR3 length was significantly, moderately reduced in type 1 diabetes.

Their antigens are not known. Every isolated RNA sample was fully reverse transcribed, so sequencing captured expressed TCRB transcripts. The protocol was immunoSEQ multiplex PCR, while the TCRdb copy is restricted to in-frame clones and leaves out a portion. The table lists 250,000 to 350,000 clones, roughly an eighth of them singletons. What was sequenced was naive CD4+ T cells from blood. The receptors originated from a man aged 25 to 45 with type 1 diabetes.

With regard to this clone: The sample holds other DNA sequences that translate to the same CDR3. The chain joins TRBV9 to TRBJ1-5; D ambiguous. Germline V gene sequence: CDR1 SGDLS, CDR2 YYNGEE. The V end lost 0 bases, the J end lost 0 bases, and 4 bases lay between the germline ends. CDR3 length: 14 residues. DNA of the CDR3: TGTGCCAGCAGCGTAGACAGTAGCAATCAGCCCCAGCATTTT. The encoded protein is CASSVDSSNQPQHF. Full variable domain (remainder filled in from reference TRBV9 and TRBJ1-5): DSGVTQTPKHLITATGQRVTLRCSPRSGDLSVYWYQQSLDQGLQFLIQYYNGEERAKGNILERFSAQQFPDLHSELNLSSLELGDSALYFCASSVDSSNQPQHFGDGTRLSIL.

This clone was detected only a few times. This sequence joins TRBV27 and TRBJ1-1; no clear D. There are 12 residues in the CDR3. With 6 bases removed from V and 0 bases from J, the gap between germline ends came to 5 bases. Germline CDR1 reads MNHEY; CDR2 reads SMNVEV (reference sequence). The DNA of the CDR3 is TGTGCCAGCAGCAAAATGAACACTGAAGCTTTCTTT. Translating it yields CASSKMNTEAFF.

This clone was found a few times. This chain connects TRBV21-1 to TRBJ1-5; no DNA check was done on the table's D call, TRBD1. TRBV21-1 is reported as a pseudogene. The CDR3 runs to 17 residues. CDR3: CASSTGQGWFSNQPQHF. DNA for the CDR3: TGTGCCAGCAGCACTGGACAGGGTTGGTTCAGCAATCAGCCCCAGCATTTT.

The chain links TRBV28 to TRBJ2-3; TRBD2 matches 10 bases. The ends lost 3 bases at V and 1 base at J; junction bases unmatched: 4. This CDR3 region has 16 residues. Germline values: CDR1 MDHEN, CDR2 SYDVKM. CDR3 in amino acids: CASSFASGRGTDTQYF. CDR3 nucleotide sequence: TGTGCCAGCAGTTTTGCTAGCGGGAGAGGCACAGATACGCAGTATTTT.

This chain connects TRBV19 to TRBJ2-1; perhaps TRBD2 as D (6 bases). CDR3 length: 15 amino acids. V dropped 3 bases and J dropped 4 bases, with 13 bases sitting between them. The germline gives CDR1 LNHDA, CDR2 SQIVND (reference sequence). The CDR3 nucleotides are TGTGCCAGTAGTATTATGGGCGGGACTTACAATGAGCAGTTCTTC. This encodes CASSIMGGTYNEQFF.

The chain uses TRBV6-6 and TRBJ2-7; maybe TRBD1 (6 bases). Between the trimmed V and J ends, which lost 11 bases and 1 base, there was a span of 12 bases. The CDR3 covers 12 residues. CDR1 and CDR2 (germline): MNHNY, SVGAGI (reference sequence). CDR3 in amino acids: CAARDTSYEQYF. The CDR3, as DNA: TGTGCCGCTAGGGACACTTCCTACGAGCAGTACTTC.

About this clone: Other nucleotide sequences from this sample produce the same CDR3. V and J are TRBV5-4 and TRBJ2-7; D might be TRBD2 (6 bases). V gave up 0 bases and J gave up 2 bases, with 9 bases separating them. CDR1 SGHNT and CDR2 YYREEE come from the germline V gene (reference sequence). The CDR3 extends over 14 amino acids. The CDR3 here is CASSLAAGPYEQYF. The CDR3 DNA is TGTGCCAGCAGCTTGGCGGCGGGACCCTACGAGCAGTACTTC.

The J gene is TRBJ1-2, the V gene TRBV7-3, with D maybe TRBD1 (5 bases). The germline gives CDR1 SGHTA, CDR2 FQGTGA. The V gene lost 5 bases and the J gene lost 6 bases, with 16 bases spanning the gap. CDR3 size: 14 residues. CDR3 loop: CASSPTGGDNGYTF. CDR3 nucleotides: TGTGCCAGCAGCCCAACTGGGGGGGATAATGGCTACACCTTC.

This clone has more than one count but fewer than ten. The gene calls are TRBV14 and TRBJ2-5; weak D call: TRBD1 (6 bases). Germline loops: CDR1 SGHDN, CDR2 FVKESK. The CDR3 runs 14 residues. The V end was cut by 6 bases, the J end by 2 bases, with 13 bases between. Written as DNA, the CDR3 is TGTGCCAGCAGACCGACAGGAGCACAAGAGACCCAGTACTTC. Amino acid sequence: CASRPTGAQETQYF.

The CDR3 spells CASRAPGGVYEQYF. In DNA, the CDR3 is TGTGCCAGCAGGGCACCGGGGGGGGTCTACGAGCAGTACTTC. The chain employs TRBV7-2 and TRBJ2-7, with 8 bases fitting TRBD2. Germline V gene sequence: CDR1 SGHTA, CDR2 FQGNSA. The CDR3 spans 14 residues. V was clipped by 6 bases and J by 3 bases; unmatched bases: 7.

This clone appeared once. The rearrangement joins TRBV29-1 to TRBJ2-3; tentatively, D is TRBD2 (5 bases). The CDR3 length is 12 residues. Trimming removed 7 bases at V and 1 base at J, with 9 bases between. The germline V gene has CDR1 SQVTM and CDR2 ANQGSEA. The CDR3 DNA follows: TGCAGCGAGACTACAGGCACAGATACGCAGTATTTT. This translates into CSETTGTDTQYF.

The V gene is TRBV6-6, the J gene TRBJ1-5; the D is unclear. The germline V and J ends were trimmed by 11 bases and 3 bases, with 14 bases remaining between them. Looked up from germline, CDR1 is MNHNY and CDR2 is SVGAGI (reference sequence). CDR3 length: 13 amino acids. The DNA for the CDR3 is TGTGCCGGGAGCCGCGAACTCAATCAGCCCCAGCATTTT. This gives the protein CAGSRELNQPQHF.

The chain joins TRBV15 to TRBJ2-7, with 7 positions matching TRBD1. CDR1 and CDR2 (germline): LNHNV, YYDKDF (reference sequence). This CDR3 is built from 16 residues. The V gene end was trimmed by 1 base and the J gene end by 0 bases; junction bases not matched to a gene: 6. CDR3 sequence: CATSRGGTDVSYEQYF. CDR3 nucleotide sequence: TGTGCCACCAGCAGAGGAGGGACAGACGTCTCCTACGAGCAGTACTTC.

This chain links TRBV4-1 with TRBJ2-3, with 13 bases that match TRBD2. The CDR3 contains 17 residues. Germline CDR1 and CDR2: MGHRA and YSYEKL. Germline trimming cut 0 bases from V and 5 bases from J; bases unmatched to any gene: 5. For the CDR3, the DNA is TGCGCCAGCAGCCAAGAAGGACTAGCGGGAGTTCGAGATACGCAGTATTTT. Encoded protein: CASSQEGLAGVRDTQYF.

This rearrangement joins TRBV28 to TRBJ2-7; D is perhaps TRBD2 (5 bases). The germline gives CDR1 MDHEN, CDR2 SYDVKM. The V end lost 5 bases, the J end lost 0 bases, and 14 bases lay between the germline ends. This CDR3 is built from 15 residues. CDR3 sequence (DNA): TGTGCCAGCAGTCCCGGCGGGCCTCCCTCCTACGAGCAGTACTTC. Translation gives CASSPGGPPSYEQYF.

The table lists this clone with a few counts. This chain uses TRBV5-1 with TRBJ2-1; 7 nucleotides agree with TRBD2. The CDR3 covers 16 residues. Per germline, CDR1 SGHRS and CDR2 YFSETQ. The V gene end was trimmed by 5 bases and the J gene end by 0 bases; junction bases not matched to a gene: 8. This CDR3 reads CASSQLAVSSYNEQFF. The CDR3 nucleotides are TGCGCCAGCAGTCAGCTAGCGGTTAGCTCCTACAATGAGCAGTTCTTC.

The CDR3 region has the DNA TGTGCCAGCAGCGTAGTTGCGCCGAGCTCCTACAATGAGCAGTTCTTC. This translates into CASSVVAPSSYNEQFF. The chain links TRBV9 to TRBJ2-1, with D hard to call. V was clipped by 0 bases and J by 0 bases, with 10 bases between them. The CDR3 totals 16 residues. Germline V gives CDR1 SGDLS, CDR2 YYNGEE.

This chain connects TRBV5-1 to TRBJ2-1, with TRBD2 matching 7 bases. V lost 1 base to trimming and J lost 0 bases; unmatched junction nucleotides: 4. The CDR3 runs 16 residues. Germline V lookup: CDR1 SGHRS, CDR2 YFSETQ. The CDR3 DNA sequence: TGCGCCAGCAGCTTGAGCGGGACGAGCTCCTACAATGAGCAGTTCTTC. This sequence encodes CASSLSGTSSYNEQFF. The full variable domain, completed using reference TRBV5-1 and TRBJ2-1, is KAGVTQTPRYLIKTRGQQVTLSCSPISGHRSVSWYQQTPGQGLQFLFEYFSETQRNKGNFPGRFSGRQFSNSRSEMNVSTLELGDSALYLCASSLSGTSSYNEQFFGPGTRLTVL.

This clone was observed a few times. This sequence joins TRBV19 and TRBJ2-7, with 9 nucleotides matching TRBD1. Germline trimming cut 5 bases from V and 2 bases from J; bases unmatched to any gene: 4. The CDR3 extends over 14 amino acids. Germline V CDR1 and CDR2: LNHDA, SQIVND (reference sequence). The CDR3 loop is CASSLTGGTYEQYF. Written as DNA, the CDR3 is TGTGCCAGTAGTTTGACAGGGGGAACCTACGAGCAGTACTTC.